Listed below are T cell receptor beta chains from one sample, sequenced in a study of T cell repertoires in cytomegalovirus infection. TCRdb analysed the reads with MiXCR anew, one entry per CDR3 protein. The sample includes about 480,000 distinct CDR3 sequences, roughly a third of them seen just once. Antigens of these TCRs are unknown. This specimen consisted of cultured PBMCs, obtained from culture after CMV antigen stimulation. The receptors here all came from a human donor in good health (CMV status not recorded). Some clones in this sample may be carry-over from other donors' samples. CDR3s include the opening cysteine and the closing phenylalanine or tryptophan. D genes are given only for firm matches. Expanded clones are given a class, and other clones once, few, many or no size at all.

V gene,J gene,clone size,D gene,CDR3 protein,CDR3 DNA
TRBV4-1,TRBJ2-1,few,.,CASSPGAVVNEQFF,TGCGCCAGCAGCCCCGGTGCCGTGGTCAATGAGCAGTTCTTC
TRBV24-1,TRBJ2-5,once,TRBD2,CATSDYGLAGVETQYF,TGTGCCACCAGTGATTACGGACTAGCGGGAGTAGAGACCCAGTACTTC
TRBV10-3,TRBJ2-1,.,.,CAISELARQSEQFF,TGTGCCATCAGTGAGTTAGCGCGGCAATCTGAGCAGTTCTTC
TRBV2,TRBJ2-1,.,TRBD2,CASSERAGGRGEQFF,TGTGCCAGCAGTGAAAGAGCGGGAGGGAGGGGAGAGCAGTTCTTC
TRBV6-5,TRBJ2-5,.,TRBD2,CASRPGLAQETQYF,TGTGCCAGCAGACCGGGACTAGCACAGGAGACCCAGTACTTC
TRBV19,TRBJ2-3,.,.,CASSKLSSAFGADTQYF,TGTGCCAGTAGTAAGTTAAGCAGCGCTTTCGGGGCAGATACGCAGTATTTT
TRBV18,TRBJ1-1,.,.,CASSPLDKNTEAFF,TGTGCCAGCTCCCCGCTAGACAAGAACACTGAAGCTTTCTTT
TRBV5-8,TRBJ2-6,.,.,CASSFLGLLSGANVLTF,TGTGCCAGCAGCTTTTTAGGGCTCCTCTCTGGGGCCAACGTCCTGACTTTC
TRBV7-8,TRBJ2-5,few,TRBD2,CASSLVLLAVHF,TGTGCCAGCAGCTTAGTATTACTAGCGGTACACTTC
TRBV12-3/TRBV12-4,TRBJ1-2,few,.,CASSFASNGYTF,TGTGCCAGCAGTTTTGCCAGTAACGGCTACACCTTC
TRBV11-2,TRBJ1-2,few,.,CASSQEGLTNYGYTF,TGTGCCAGCAGCCAGGAGGGACTGACCAACTATGGCTACACCTTC
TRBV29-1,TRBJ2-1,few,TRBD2,CSVDSSGSMLGQFF,TGCAGCGTTGACTCTAGCGGGAGCATGCTCGGGCAGTTCTTC
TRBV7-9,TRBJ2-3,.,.,CASSLASGVDNTDTQYF,TGTGCCAGCAGCTTAGCCTCAGGGGTGGATAACACAGATACGCAGTATTTT
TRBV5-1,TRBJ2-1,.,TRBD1,CASSWGTGGNEQFF,TGCGCCAGCAGCTGGGGGACAGGGGGCAATGAGCAGTTCTTC
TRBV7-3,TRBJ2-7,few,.,CASSLGGTPPYEQYF,TGTGCCAGCAGCTTAGGCGGGACCCCCCCCTACGAGCAGTACTTC
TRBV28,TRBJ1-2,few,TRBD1,CASSSTGTGGGYTF,TGTGCCAGCAGTTCAACCGGGACAGGGGGTGGCTACACCTTC
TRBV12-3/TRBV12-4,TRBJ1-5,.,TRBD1,CASSLGQAGNQPQHF,TGTGCCAGCAGTCTCGGACAGGCGGGCAATCAGCCCCAGCATTTT
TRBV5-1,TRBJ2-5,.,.,CASSLLGSFRETQYF,TGCGCCAGCAGCTTGCTCGGCAGTTTTCGGGAGACCCAGTACTTC
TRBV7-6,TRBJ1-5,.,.,CASSLNRRHRSNQPQHF,TGTGCCAGCAGTCTTAACCGGCGACACCGAAGCAATCAGCCCCAGCATTTT
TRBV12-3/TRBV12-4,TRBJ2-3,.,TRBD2,CASSRLAAPGGTDTQYF,TGTGCCAGCAGTAGACTAGCGGCGCCAGGGGGAACAGATACGCAGTATTTT
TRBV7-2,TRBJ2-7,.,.,CASSLDEGLGLGQYF,TGTGCCAGCAGCTTAGATGAGGGATTGGGGCTTGGGCAGTACTTC
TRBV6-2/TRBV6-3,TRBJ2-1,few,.,CASSPPGSQGYNEQFF,TGTGCCAGCAGCCCCCCGGGATCGCAGGGGTACAATGAGCAGTTCTTC
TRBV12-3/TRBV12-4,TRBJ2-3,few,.,CASRRGTATDTQYF,TGTGCCAGCAGGCGCGGGACAGCCACAGATACGCAGTATTTT
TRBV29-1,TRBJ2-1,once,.,CSVDPYGVPNEQFF,TGCAGCGTTGATCCATACGGGGTCCCCAATGAGCAGTTCTTC
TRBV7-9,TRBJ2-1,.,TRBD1,CATIPGQGYNEQFF,TGTGCCACCATACCGGGACAGGGGTACAATGAGCAGTTCTTC
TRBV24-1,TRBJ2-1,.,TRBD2,CATSDPGGGLNNEQFF,TGTGCCACCAGTGATCCTGGGGGGGGATTAAACAATGAGCAGTTCTTC
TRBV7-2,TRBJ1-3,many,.,CASSLRVSGSTGNTIYF,TGTGCCAGCAGCTTAAGGGTCTCAGGGTCTACTGGAAACACCATATATTTT
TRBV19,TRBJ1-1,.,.,CASSLGRGGPEAFF,TGTGCCAGTAGTCTCGGCAGGGGAGGGCCTGAAGCTTTCTTT
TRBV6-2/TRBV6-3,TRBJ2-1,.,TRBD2,CASSYYIPGLAASEGNNEQFF,TGTGCCAGCAGTTACTATATCCCGGGACTAGCGGCTTCCGAGGGGAACAATGAGCAGTTCTTC
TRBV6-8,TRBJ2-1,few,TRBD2,CASSAPRGESNEQFF,TGTGCCAGCAGCGCCCCCCGGGGGGAAAGCAATGAGCAGTTCTTC
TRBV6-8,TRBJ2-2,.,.,CASSWAGAGELFF,TGTGCCAGCAGTTGGGCCGGGGCCGGGGAGCTGTTTTTT
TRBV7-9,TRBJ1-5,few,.,CASTKDGLNQPQHF,TGTGCCAGCACCAAGGACGGATTGAATCAGCCCCAGCATTTT
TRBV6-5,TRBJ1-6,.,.,CASRTGLGAVGSPLHF,TGTGCCAGCAGGACCGGGCTCGGGGCCGTGGGTTCACCCCTCCACTTT
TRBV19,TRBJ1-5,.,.,CASSGPRGMGLRGPQHF,TGTGCCAGTAGTGGTCCCCGAGGAATGGGACTGAGGGGGCCCCAGCATTTT
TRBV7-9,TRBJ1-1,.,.,CASSRLVSKNTEAFF,TGTGCCAGCAGCCGCTTAGTGTCCAAGAACACTGAAGCTTTCTTT
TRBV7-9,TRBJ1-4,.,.,CASSFHSNEKLFF,TGTGCCAGCAGCTTTCACTCTAATGAAAAACTGTTTTTT
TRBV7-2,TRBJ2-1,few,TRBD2,CASSPGLAGIYEQFF,TGTGCCAGCAGCCCAGGACTAGCGGGTATCTATGAGCAGTTCTTC
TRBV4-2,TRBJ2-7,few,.,CASSQEPDLSYEQYF,TGTGCCAGCAGCCAAGAGCCAGACTTATCCTACGAGCAGTACTTC
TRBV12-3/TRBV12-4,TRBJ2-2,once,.,CASPSLDGELFF,TGTGCCAGCCCGAGCTTGGACGGGGAGCTGTTTTTT
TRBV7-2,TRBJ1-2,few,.,CASSLARGSNYGYTF,TGTGCCAGCAGCTTAGCGCGGGGCAGCAATTATGGCTACACCTTC
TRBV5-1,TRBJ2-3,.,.,CASSLVDRTDTQYF,TGCGCCAGCAGCTTGGTTGACAGAACAGATACGCAGTATTTT
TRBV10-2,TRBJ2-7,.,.,CASTPPGASEQYF,TGCGCCAGCACCCCCCCTGGGGCTAGCGAGCAGTACTTC
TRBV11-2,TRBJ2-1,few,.,CASSLAVAGAYSYNEQFF,TGTGCCAGCAGCTTAGCTGTGGCGGGCGCCTACTCCTACAATGAGCAGTTCTTC
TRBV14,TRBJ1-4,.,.,CASSPVAEGKLFF,TGTGCCAGCAGCCCAGTCGCCGAAGGAAAACTGTTTTTT
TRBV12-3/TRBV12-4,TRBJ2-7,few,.,CASSLGPLYGQYF,TGTGCCAGCAGCCTCGGACCGCTTTACGGGCAGTACTTC
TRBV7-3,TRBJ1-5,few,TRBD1,CASSLSGQGRDQPQHF,TGTGCCAGCAGCTTATCAGGACAGGGTAGGGATCAGCCCCAGCATTTT
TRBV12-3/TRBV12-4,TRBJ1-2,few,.,CASSEGMYRGYTF,TGTGCCAGCAGTGAGGGGATGTATCGTGGCTACACCTTC
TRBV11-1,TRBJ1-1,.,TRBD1,CASSLVRTGNMNTEAFF,TGTGCCAGCAGCCTCGTAAGGACAGGGAACATGAACACTGAAGCTTTCTTT
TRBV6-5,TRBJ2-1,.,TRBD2,CASSYSGLAENEQFF,TGTGCCAGCAGTTACTCGGGGCTAGCGGAGAATGAGCAGTTCTTC
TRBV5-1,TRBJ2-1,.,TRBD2,CASRLGGGLSYNEQFF,TGCGCCAGCCGCTTGGGGGGAGGGCTATCCTACAATGAGCAGTTCTTC
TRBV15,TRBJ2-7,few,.,CATSRDRGSAYEQYF,TGTGCCACCAGCAGAGATCGAGGTAGTGCCTACGAGCAGTACTTC
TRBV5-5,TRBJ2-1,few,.,CASSRSPWVSSDNEQFF,TGTGCCAGCAGCCGATCTCCATGGGTCTCGTCGGACAATGAGCAGTTCTTC
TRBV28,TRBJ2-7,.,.,CASSFQGYGYEQYF,TGTGCCAGCAGTTTTCAGGGGTACGGCTACGAGCAGTACTTC
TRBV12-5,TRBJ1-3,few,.,CASGARNTIYF,TGTGCTAGTGGTGCCCGAAACACCATATATTTT
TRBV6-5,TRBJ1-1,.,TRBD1,CASRQGAYTEAFF,TGTGCCAGCAGACAGGGGGCATACACTGAAGCTTTCTTT
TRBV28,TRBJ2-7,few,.,CASSLGGTHSYEQYF,TGTGCCAGCAGTTTAGGGGGTACTCATTCCTACGAGCAGTACTTC
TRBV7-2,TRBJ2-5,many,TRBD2,CASSLDPSGEETQYF,TGTGCCAGCAGCTTAGATCCTAGCGGGGAAGAGACCCAGTACTTC
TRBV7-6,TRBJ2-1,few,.,CASSLAVSQGSNEQFF,TGTGCCAGCAGCTTAGCGGTCTCCCAGGGGAGCAATGAGCAGTTCTTC
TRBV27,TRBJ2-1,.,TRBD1,CASSFQGALKTEQFF,TGTGCCAGCAGTTTCCAGGGGGCGTTGAAGACTGAGCAGTTCTTC
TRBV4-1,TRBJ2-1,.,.,CASSQDSTSSQVPQFF,TGCGCCAGCAGCCAAGATTCCACTTCCTCACAGGTACCCCAGTTCTTC